The 17 T cell receptor beta chains below were found in one sample sequenced in a study of control samples from healthy donors and cancer patients. Libraries were prepared by immunoSEQ multiplex PCR; TCRdb keeps only in-frame clonotypes and omits some of them. In the table there are about 150,000 clones, roughly 93% of which are singletons. Sequencing was done on a sample of blood. The receptors originated from a man in his fifties in good health.

The genes are TRBV27 and TRBJ1-1, with D hard to call. The CDR3 runs 13 residues. V lost 4 bases and J 1 base, leaving 7 bases between the germline ends. Germline V gene lookup returns CDR1 MNHEY and CDR2 SMNVEV (reference sequence). The CDR3 here is CASSWRENTEAFF. CDR3 in DNA: TGTGCCAGCAGTTGGAGGGAGAACACTGAAGCTTTCTTT.

This rearrangement joins TRBV6-6 to TRBJ2-5; 9 positions match TRBD1. With 7 bases clipped from V and 5 bases from J, the junction kept 2 bases outside the gene matches. Germline V gives CDR1 MNHNY, CDR2 SVGAGI (reference sequence). The CDR3 runs to 12 residues. Written as DNA, the CDR3 is TGTGCCAGCACCGACAGGGGGGAGACCCAGTACTTC. Amino acids: CASTDRGETQYF.

The chain has TRBV11-2 and TRBJ1-1; no reliable D call. CDR3 length: 13 amino acids. V lost 3 bases, J lost 2 bases, and 7 bases lay in between. CDR1 is SGHAT and CDR2 is FQNNGV in the germline V gene. The CDR3 reads CASSLTGNTEAFF. CDR3 nucleotide sequence: TGTGCCAGCAGCTTGACCGGTAACACTGAAGCTTTCTTT.

The chain couples TRBV2 to TRBJ2-4, with D maybe TRBD2 (6 bases). The germline V and J ends were trimmed by 6 bases and 8 bases, with 20 bases remaining between them. The CDR3 covers 15 residues. From germline, CDR1 is SNHLY and CDR2 FYNNEI. CDR3 in amino acids: CASRQEGSLWDIQYF. The CDR3 bases are TGTGCCAGCAGGCAGGAGGGCTCTTTGTGGGACATTCAGTACTTC.

This rearrangement joins TRBV6-5 to TRBJ2-1; tentative D call: TRBD2 (5 bases). Germline CDR1 reads MNHEY; CDR2 reads SVGAGI. V dropped 6 bases and J dropped 4 bases, with 10 bases sitting between them. This CDR3 has 13 amino acids. The CDR3 DNA reads as TGTGCCAGCAGGTGGGGAGAATACAATGAGCAGTTCTTC. Protein sequence: CASRWGEYNEQFF.

Only a few counts were recorded for this clone. V is TRBV5-1 and J is TRBJ2-2, with D maybe TRBD2 (6 bases). The CDR3 has 15 residues. Germline CDR1 and CDR2: SGHRS and YFSETQ. V lost 5 bases to trimming and J lost 9 bases, with 20 bases between them. The CDR3 DNA is TGCGCCAGCAGTCACGGACGGGGGACGGAGAGGGAGCTGTTTTTT. Translated, it gives CASSHGRGTERELFF.

The V and J genes are TRBV28 and TRBJ1-2; a possible D gene is TRBD1 (5 bases). The CDR3 is 15 amino acids. Germline lookup yields CDR1 MDHEN and CDR2 SYDVKM. V lost 3 bases, J lost 4 bases, and 15 bases lay in between. The DNA of the CDR3 is TGTGCCAGCAGTTTTCTTAACAGACAGAGCTATGGCTACACCTTC. Translated, it gives CASSFLNRQSYGYTF.

The rearrangement joins TRBV19 to TRBJ2-3; maybe TRBD1 (6 bases). Deletions cut 5 bases from V and 2 bases from J, with 14 bases between. Germline V CDR1 and CDR2: LNHDA, SQIVND (reference sequence). This CDR3 region has 15 residues. CDR3 nucleotide sequence: TGTGCCAGTAGTGAAACCGGGACAAACACAGATACGCAGTATTTT. It translates to CASSETGTNTDTQYF.

The chain has TRBV19 and TRBJ2-1; TRBD2 matches at 7 bases. Germline CDR1 is LNHDA and CDR2 is SQIVND (reference sequence). The CDR3 runs to 14 residues. Trimming at V came to 4 bases and at J to 6 bases, leaving 6 bases not matched to a gene. This CDR3 is CASSRREKGNEQFF. CDR3 nucleotide sequence: TGTGCCAGTAGTAGGCGGGAGAAGGGCAATGAGCAGTTCTTC.

In nucleotides, the CDR3 is TGCGCCAGCAGCCCGACCGGGACAGGGGGCGGTGCAGATACGCAGTATTTT. It yields the protein CASSPTGTGGGADTQYF. The gene calls are TRBV5-1 and TRBJ2-3, with 12 bases fitting TRBD1. Germline CDR1 reads SGHRS; CDR2 reads YFSETQ. This CDR3 comprises 17 residues. Trimming took 4 bases from V and 4 from J; bases not matched to a gene: 10.

The CDR3 DNA sequence: TGCGCCAGCAGCTTTCAATTCCCCGGGAGCTCGGGAAATGAGCAGTTCTTC. The encoded protein is CASSFQFPGSSGNEQFF. The chain uses TRBV5-1 and TRBJ2-1; TRBD2 is a possible D gene (6 bases). V lost 2 bases, J lost 7 bases, and 22 bases lay in between. Per germline, CDR1 SGHRS and CDR2 YFSETQ. The CDR3 runs 17 residues.

The genes are TRBV28 and TRBJ1-2; D remains ambiguous. Germline CDR1 is MDHEN and CDR2 is SYDVKM. V was trimmed by 5 bases and J by 4 bases, leaving 14 bases between them. This CDR3 region has 14 residues. Here the CDR3 reads CASSPGRRIYGYTF. CDR3 sequence (DNA): TGTGCCAGCAGTCCCGGACGGAGGATCTATGGCTACACCTTC.

The V gene is TRBV2, the J gene TRBJ2-1; TRBD2 matches at 8 bases. The J segment lost 2 bases and the V segment lost 11 bases, leaving 11 bases of the junction unmatched. This CDR3 contains 15 residues. Germline loops: CDR1 SNHLY, CDR2 FYNNEI. CDR3 residues: CAALPGLATYNEQFF. The CDR3 bases are TGTGCCGCACTACCCGGACTAGCAACCTACAATGAGCAGTTCTTC.

This chain uses TRBV6-5 with TRBJ2-4; D gene ambiguous. This CDR3 is built from 11 residues. From germline, CDR1 is MNHEY and CDR2 SVGAGI. V was cut by 4 bases and J by 5 bases, with 3 bases left in between. The DNA of the CDR3 is TGTGCCAGCAGTTCCCAAAACATTCAGTACTTC. Translated: CASSSQNIQYF.

The CDR3 bases are TGTGCCAGCAGTTACGCCCTAGCGGGAGTTCGGGAGCAGTTCTTC. It is translated as CASSYALAGVREQFF. This chain links TRBV6-5 with TRBJ2-1, with TRBD2 matching 10 bases. This CDR3 comprises 15 residues. CDR1 MNHEY and CDR2 SVGAGI come from the germline V gene. The V segment lost 2 bases and the J segment 10 bases; nucleotides outside the gene matches: 8.

This clone appeared a few times. The chain has TRBV28 and TRBJ2-7; no clear D. Germline-derived CDR1 and CDR2 are MDHEN and SYDVKM. Between the trimmed V and J ends, which lost 6 bases and 3 bases, there was a span of 9 bases. The CDR3 is 12 amino acids. DNA of the CDR3: TGTGCCAGCAGGGACCGCGGCTACGAGCAGTACTTC. It specifies CASRDRGYEQYF.

V and J are TRBV19 and TRBJ2-2, with 7 bases lining up with TRBD1. From germline, CDR1 is LNHDA and CDR2 SQIVND (reference sequence). The J segment lost 0 bases and the V segment lost 5 bases, leaving 3 bases of the junction unmatched. CDR3 length: 15 amino acids. CDR3 coding DNA: TGTGCCAGTAGTCTCGGGACAGCGAACACCGGGGAGCTGTTTTTT. Its protein product is CASSLGTANTGELFF.